This T cell receptor beta chain was obtained from a study of CD8+ T cells in alopecia areata. Across the whole study: At a dose of 5 to 10 mg twice daily, oral tofacitinib was given to treated patients. Study-level findings and limits: Lesional scalp exceeded normal scalp in clonality, especially in alopecia totalis/universalis. Just one nonresponder means the tie between baseline CD8+ expansion and response stays uncertain. Many expanded lesional clones persisted in scalp and blood during tofacitinib.

The treatment: oral pan-JAK inhibitor, 5-10 mg twice daily. RNA was extracted and reverse transcribed into cDNA as the sequencing template. Measured with immunoSEQ multiplex PCR; TCRdb has only the in-frame clones, and not every one. Among some 110,000 clones, around 53% were seen once, and the ten largest hold 10% to 15%. Regarding this clone: The target antigen is unknown.

The clonotype was recovered from a human donor with alopecia areata. The specimen comprised CD8+ T cells sorted from blood, sampled at week 24, from a patient treated with tofacitinib.

CDR3 sequence: CASSSRLSGVNYEQYF. CDR3 nucleotides: TGTGCCAGCAGCTCCAGACTATCCGGTGTTAACTACGAGCAGTACTTC. The rearrangement joins TRBV7-9 to TRBJ2-7, with D maybe TRBD2 (5 bases). Looked up from germline, CDR1 is SEHNR and CDR2 is FQNEAQ (reference sequence). This CDR3 spans 16 amino acids. V gave up 4 bases and J gave up 3 bases, with 19 bases separating them.